This entry lists 25 T cell receptor beta chains sequenced from one sample in a study of blood T cell repertoires in COVID-19 (dated by TCRdb to the early 2020s). The library was made by the immunoSEQ multiplex PCR assay. Entries here come from immuneACCESS through TCRdb and include only in-frame sequences with V and J called. Some clones fail to appear in such tables; in the studies checked, an unresolved V gene covers under half of the shortfall, and the cause of the remainder is unknown. The sample includes around 140,000 clones, with roughly 82% observed a single time. Of the sample, 9.5% to 13% falls within the top ten clones. Material for sequencing was peripheral blood. The receptors shown here come from a man aged 55 to 70 with active or convalescent COVID-19.

The gene calls are TRBV30 and TRBJ2-7, with 8 positions matching TRBD1. The CDR3 is made up of 12 amino acids. The V gene's germline CDR1 is GTSNPN and CDR2 SVGIG (reference sequence). The J segment lost 6 bases and the V segment lost 4 bases, leaving 5 bases of the junction unmatched. CDR3 amino acids: CAWIQGGGEQYF. DNA of the CDR3: TGTGCCTGGATACAGGGGGGAGGCGAGCAGTACTTC.

This clone was detected only once. The CDR3 loop is CASSLGLAGGHTDTQYF. In DNA form, the CDR3 reads TGTGCCAGCAGCTTAGGACTAGCGGGGGGGCACACAGATACGCAGTATTTT. The chain carries TRBV7-9 and TRBJ2-3, with TRBD2 matching 14 bases. V lost 1 base to trimming and J lost 2 bases; unmatched junction nucleotides: 2. The CDR3 extends over 17 amino acids. Germline V CDR1 and CDR2: SEHNR, FQNEAQ (reference sequence).

This chain links TRBV27 with TRBJ1-4; 9 nucleotides line up with TRBD1. With V trimmed by 5 bases and J by 5 bases, 6 bases remained unmatched. The CDR3 spans 15 residues. CDR1 and CDR2 (germline): MNHEY, SMNVEV (reference sequence). The CDR3 protein is CASSAYRGPNEKLFF. DNA of the CDR3: TGTGCCAGCAGTGCGTACAGGGGGCCGAATGAAAAACTGTTTTTT.

The genes are TRBV20-1 and TRBJ1-2, with 8 bases matching TRBD1. The V gene end was trimmed by 3 bases and the J gene end by 8 bases; junction bases not matched to a gene: 8. CDR1 DFQATT and CDR2 SNEGSKA come from the germline V gene (reference sequence). The CDR3 spans 13 residues. The CDR3 bases are TGCAGTGCTAGTATACAGGGGGTAGGCGGCTACACCTTC. It translates to CSASIQGVGGYTF.

The chain employs TRBV6-5 and TRBJ1-2, with TRBD1 as a possible D gene (6 bases). Germline V lookup: CDR1 MNHEY, CDR2 SVGAGI. There are 16 residues in the CDR3. The ends were cut back, 2 bases at V and 4 bases at J, with 17 bases in the middle. The CDR3 bases are TGTGCCAGCAGTTACCAGCGGCAAGGGGGTGGCTATGGCTACACCTTC. This encodes CASSYQRQGGGYGYTF.

The chain carries TRBV6-2 or TRBV6-3 and TRBJ1-1, with 7 bases aligning to TRBD1. Germline values: CDR1 MNHEY, CDR2 SVGEGT. Trimming removed 3 bases from V and 4 bases from J; junction bases left unmatched: 5. There are 14 residues in the CDR3. CDR3 loop: CASSYEGALTEAFF. The CDR3 bases are TGTGCCAGCAGTTATGAGGGGGCCCTCACTGAAGCTTTCTTT.

V usage is TRBV19 and J usage is TRBJ1-5, with 7 bases aligning to TRBD1. The CDR3 extends over 15 amino acids. The V gene end was trimmed by 9 bases and the J gene end by 4 bases; junction bases not matched to a gene: 12. Germline CDR1 reads LNHDA; CDR2 reads SQIVND (reference sequence). This CDR3 is CASDRDGLLNQPQHF. Written as DNA, the CDR3 is TGTGCCAGCGACAGGGACGGTCTACTGAATCAGCCCCAGCATTTT.

The rearrangement uses TRBV27 and TRBJ1-6, with unresolved D. The CDR3 is 16 residues long. Trimming cost V 5 bases and J 2 bases, with 13 bases left between them. The germline gives CDR1 MNHEY, CDR2 SMNVEV (reference sequence). The CDR3 DNA is TGTGCCAGCAGTCCTGCGGGGTTGGCCTATAATTCACCCCTCCACTTT. Translated: CASSPAGLAYNSPLHF.

The rearrangement links TRBV19 to TRBJ1-4; tentatively, D is TRBD1 (6 bases). CDR3 length equals 14 residues. From germline, CDR1 is LNHDA and CDR2 SQIVND (reference sequence). V gave up 4 bases and J gave up 8 bases, with 14 bases separating them. The CDR3 reads CASSTGQLKEKLFF. The CDR3, as DNA: TGTGCCAGTAGTACCGGACAGTTGAAGGAAAAACTGTTTTTT.

This clone has just one count. This rearrangement joins TRBV4-3 to TRBJ2-1; 7 bases are a match to TRBD2. The CDR3 has 16 residues. V shed 0 bases and J 6 bases; nucleotides not matched to a gene: 8. Germline CDR1 is LGHNA and CDR2 is YSLEER. CDR3 protein: CASSQESRGWGNEQFF. DNA of the CDR3: TGCGCCAGCAGCCAAGAGTCGCGGGGGTGGGGCAATGAGCAGTTCTTC.

The table lists this clone with a few counts. V gene TRBV11-2 combines with J gene TRBJ1-1; possibly TRBD1 for D (6 bases). The CDR3 consists of 14 residues. Germline CDR1 reads SGHAT; CDR2 reads FQNNGV. The V gene lost 5 bases and the J gene lost 5 bases, with 15 bases spanning the gap. CDR3 DNA: TGTGCCAGCAGCGTACCGACAGGAAAGACTGAAGCTTTCTTT. Its protein is CASSVPTGKTEAFF.

CDR3 DNA: TGTGCCAGCAGCTTAGGCGGCGGGAGGGCCACAGATACGCAGTATTTT. This sequence encodes CASSLGGGRATDTQYF. The gene calls are TRBV7-2 and TRBJ2-3, with 9 bases identical to TRBD2. CDR3 length: 16 amino acids. The J segment lost 2 bases and the V segment lost 1 base, leaving 4 bases of the junction unmatched. Germline V gives CDR1 SGHTA, CDR2 FQGNSA.

The CDR3, as DNA: TGTGCCAGCAGTTTAGGACAGCAAGAGACCCAGTACTTC. Protein product: CASSLGQQETQYF. This chain joins TRBV28 and TRBJ2-5, with a possible D match to TRBD1 (6 bases). V was clipped by 2 bases and J by 2 bases, with 6 bases between them. The germline V gene has CDR1 MDHEN and CDR2 SYDVKM. The CDR3 is 13 amino acids.

This chain links TRBV7-2 with TRBJ2-4; possibly TRBD1 for D (6 bases). The CDR3 totals 17 residues. The V and J ends lost 5 bases and 5 bases respectively, with 22 bases between them. Looked up from germline, CDR1 is SGHTA and CDR2 is FQGNSA. CDR3 amino acids: CASSKDRVTGIENIQYF. In DNA form, the CDR3 reads TGTGCCAGCAGCAAGGATAGAGTAACAGGGATCGAAAACATTCAGTACTTC.

The table lists this clone with a few counts. The chain links TRBV27 to TRBJ2-1, with a tentative D call TRBD1 (5 bases). CDR1 MNHEY and CDR2 SMNVEV come from the germline V gene (reference sequence). Trimming took 3 bases from V and 8 from J, leaving 11 bases between them. CDR3 length equals 13 residues. The CDR3 sequence is CASSLGPGDEQFF. The CDR3 nucleotides read TGTGCCAGCAGTTTGGGGCCTGGGGATGAGCAGTTCTTC.

The CDR3 DNA is TGTGCCAGCAGGCTGGGGTCAGGGGTAGGGGCCAACGTCCTGACTTTC. This sequence encodes CASRLGSGVGANVLTF. This chain joins TRBV28 and TRBJ2-6, with a possible D match to TRBD1 (6 bases). This CDR3 is built from 16 residues. CDR1 is MDHEN, CDR2 SYDVKM, per germline. Deletions cut 6 bases from V and 4 bases from J, with 16 bases between.

Written as DNA, the CDR3 is TGTGCCAGCAGCGGCGACAGGGGGCTAGGGGGCTACACCTTC. Translated: CASSGDRGLGGYTF. V gene TRBV5-8 combines with J gene TRBJ1-2, with 10 bases matching TRBD1. The CDR3 sequence is 14 residues long. Trimming removed 4 bases from V and 8 bases from J; junction bases left unmatched: 8. In germline, CDR1 is SGHTS, CDR2 YDEGEE.

This chain links TRBV6-2 or TRBV6-3 with TRBJ2-1, with 10 bases that match TRBD2. J gave up 0 bases and V 4 bases, and 12 bases lay outside the gene matches. CDR1 MNHEY and CDR2 SVGEGT come from the germline V gene. CDR3 length: 19 residues. As DNA, the CDR3 is TGTGCCAGCAGTTCCGCGGGGCTAGCGGGAGCGACCTCCTACAATGAGCAGTTCTTC. This encodes CASSSAGLAGATSYNEQFF.

V gene TRBV11-3 combines with J gene TRBJ1-1; TRBD1 matches 10 bases. The ends lost 5 bases at V and 4 bases at J; junction bases unmatched: 10. Per germline, CDR1 SGHNT and CDR2 YENEEA. This CDR3 contains 16 residues. In DNA, the CDR3 is TGTGCCAGCAGCCCCAGACAACGGGACAGGGGCACTGAAGCTTTCTTT. Its translation is CASSPRQRDRGTEAFF.

The chain employs TRBV6-5 and TRBJ1-1; 7 bases match TRBD1. Germline assignment: CDR1 MNHEY and CDR2 SVGAGI. V lost 2 bases and J lost 1; bases outside the gene matches: 7. CDR3 length: 16 amino acids. The CDR3 coding sequence is TGTGCCAGCAGTTACCCAGAACAGGGGCAGAACACTGAAGCTTTCTTT. Its translation is CASSYPEQGQNTEAFF.

This clone was counted only a few times. This chain connects TRBV19 to TRBJ1-2; no definite D call. CDR3 size: 14 residues. CDR1 LNHDA and CDR2 SQIVND come from the germline V gene (reference sequence). The V gene lost 5 bases and the J gene lost 5 bases, with 15 bases spanning the gap. The CDR3 region has the DNA TGTGCCAGTAGTCCCATCACCGACACATATGGCTACACCTTC. Its translation is CASSPITDTYGYTF. The whole variable domain, filled in from reference TRBV19 and TRBJ1-2, reads DGGITQSPKYLFRKEGQNVTLSCEQNLNHDAMYWYRQDPGQGLRLIYYSQIVNDFQKGDIAEGYSVSREKKESFPLTVTSAQKNPTAFYLCASSPITDTYGYTFGSGTRLTVV.

This chain uses TRBV7-2 with TRBJ2-5; 9 bases match TRBD2. Germline V gives CDR1 SGHTA, CDR2 FQGNSA. V lost 5 bases, J lost 5 bases, and 15 bases stayed unmatched. The CDR3 has 17 residues. The CDR3 here is CASSLTLAGGAGETQYF. The DNA for the CDR3 is TGTGCCAGCAGCCTCACTCTGGCGGGGGGGGCCGGGGAGACCCAGTACTTC.

The sample holds a few counts of this clone. The CDR3 DNA follows: TGCGCCAGCAGCCAAGCAGCACAGGGGGTCCGGGGCTACACCTTC. As protein: CASSQAAQGVRGYTF. This chain joins TRBV4-3 and TRBJ1-2; 8 bases are a match to TRBD1. The CDR3 totals 15 residues. Per germline, CDR1 LGHNA and CDR2 YSLEER. The junction had 9 bases not matched to a gene; V was cut back by 1 base and J by 8 bases.

The J gene is TRBJ1-4, the V gene TRBV29-1; TRBD1 matches 8 bases. J lost 8 bases, V lost 5 bases, and 13 bases had no gene match. CDR1 is SQVTM and CDR2 is ANQGSEA in the germline V gene. The CDR3 is made up of 15 amino acids. This CDR3 reads CSVRLTGGGREKLFF. CDR3 DNA: TGCAGCGTTCGCCTAACAGGGGGGGGTCGCGAAAAACTGTTTTTT.

The genes are TRBV6-5 and TRBJ2-7; possible D gene TRBD2, 5 bases. CDR3 length: 13 amino acids. The germline V gene encodes CDR1 MNHEY and CDR2 SVGAGI. The V and J ends lost 4 bases and 3 bases respectively, with 10 bases between them. For the CDR3, the DNA is TGTGCCAGCAGTTTGGAGAGGGTCTACGAGCAGTACGTC. Translating it yields CASSLERVYEQYV.